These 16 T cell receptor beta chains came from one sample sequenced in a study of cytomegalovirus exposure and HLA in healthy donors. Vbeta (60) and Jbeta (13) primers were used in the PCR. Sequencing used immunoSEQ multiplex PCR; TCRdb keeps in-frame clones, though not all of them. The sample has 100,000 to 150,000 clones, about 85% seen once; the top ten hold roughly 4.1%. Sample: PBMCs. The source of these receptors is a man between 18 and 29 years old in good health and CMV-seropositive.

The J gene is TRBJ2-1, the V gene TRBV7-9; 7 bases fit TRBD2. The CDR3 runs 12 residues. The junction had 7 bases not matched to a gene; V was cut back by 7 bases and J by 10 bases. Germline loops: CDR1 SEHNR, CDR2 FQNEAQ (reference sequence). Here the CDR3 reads CASTRAGNEQFF. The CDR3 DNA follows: TGTGCCAGCACTCGAGCGGGGAACGAGCAGTTCTTC. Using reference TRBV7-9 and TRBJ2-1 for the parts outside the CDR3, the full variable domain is DTGVSQNPRHKITKRGQNVTFRCDPISEHNRLYWYRQTLGQGPEFLTYFQNEAQLEKSRLLSDRFSAERPKGSFSTLEIQRTEQGDSAMYLCASTRAGNEQFFGPGTRLTVL.

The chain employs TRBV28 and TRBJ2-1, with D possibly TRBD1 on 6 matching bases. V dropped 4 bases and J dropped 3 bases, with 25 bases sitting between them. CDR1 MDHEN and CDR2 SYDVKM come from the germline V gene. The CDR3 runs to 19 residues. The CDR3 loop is CASSSALIQGWDIYNEQFF. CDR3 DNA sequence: TGTGCCAGCAGTTCGGCCCTGATACAGGGTTGGGACATCTACAATGAGCAGTTCTTC.

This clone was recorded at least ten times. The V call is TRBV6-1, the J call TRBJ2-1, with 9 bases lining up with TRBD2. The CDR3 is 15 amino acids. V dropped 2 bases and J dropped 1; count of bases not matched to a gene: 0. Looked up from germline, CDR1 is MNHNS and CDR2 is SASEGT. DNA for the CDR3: TGTGCCAGCAGTGAACTAGCGGGATCCTACAATGAGCAGTTCTTC. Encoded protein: CASSELAGSYNEQFF.

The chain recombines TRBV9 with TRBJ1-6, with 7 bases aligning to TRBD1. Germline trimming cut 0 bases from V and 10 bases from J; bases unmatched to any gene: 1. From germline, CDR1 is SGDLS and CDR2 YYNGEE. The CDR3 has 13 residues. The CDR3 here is CASSVAGGSPLHF. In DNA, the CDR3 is TGTGCCAGCAGCGTAGCAGGGGGATCACCCCTCCACTTT.

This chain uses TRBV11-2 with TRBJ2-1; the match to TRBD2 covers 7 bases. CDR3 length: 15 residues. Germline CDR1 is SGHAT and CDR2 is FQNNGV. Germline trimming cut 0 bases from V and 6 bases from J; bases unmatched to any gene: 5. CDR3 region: CASSLDALASNEQFF. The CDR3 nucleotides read TGTGCCAGCAGCTTAGACGCACTAGCGAGCAATGAGCAGTTCTTC.

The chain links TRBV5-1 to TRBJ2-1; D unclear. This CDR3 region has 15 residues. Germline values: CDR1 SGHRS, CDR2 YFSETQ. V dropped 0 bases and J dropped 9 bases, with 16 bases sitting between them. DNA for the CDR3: TGCGCCAGCAGCTTGGAACAGTCCAAGAGTGCTGAGCAGTTCTTC. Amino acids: CASSLEQSKSAEQFF. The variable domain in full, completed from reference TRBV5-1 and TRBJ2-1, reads KAGVTQTPRYLIKTRGQQVTLSCSPISGHRSVSWYQQTPGQGLQFLFEYFSETQRNKGNFPGRFSGRQFSNSRSEMNVSTLELGDSALYLCASSLEQSKSAEQFFGPGTRLTVL.

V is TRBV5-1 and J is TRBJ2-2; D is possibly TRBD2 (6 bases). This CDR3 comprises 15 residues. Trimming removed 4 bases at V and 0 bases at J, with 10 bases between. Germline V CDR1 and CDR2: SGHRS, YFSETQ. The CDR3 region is CASSPRLANTGELFF. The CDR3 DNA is TGCGCCAGCAGCCCCCGACTAGCGAACACCGGGGAGCTGTTTTTT.

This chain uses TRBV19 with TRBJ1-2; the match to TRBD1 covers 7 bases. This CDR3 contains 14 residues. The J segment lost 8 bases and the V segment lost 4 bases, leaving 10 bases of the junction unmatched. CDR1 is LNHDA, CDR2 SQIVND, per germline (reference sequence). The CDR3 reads CASSTPADRPGYTF. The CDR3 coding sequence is TGTGCCAGTAGTACCCCAGCGGACAGGCCAGGCTACACCTTC.

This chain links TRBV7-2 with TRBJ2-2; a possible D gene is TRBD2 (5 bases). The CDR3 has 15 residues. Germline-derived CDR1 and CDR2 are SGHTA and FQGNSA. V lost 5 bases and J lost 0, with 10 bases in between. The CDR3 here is CASSPRETNTGELFF. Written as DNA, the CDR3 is TGTGCCAGCAGCCCTAGGGAGACGAACACCGGGGAGCTGTTTTTT.

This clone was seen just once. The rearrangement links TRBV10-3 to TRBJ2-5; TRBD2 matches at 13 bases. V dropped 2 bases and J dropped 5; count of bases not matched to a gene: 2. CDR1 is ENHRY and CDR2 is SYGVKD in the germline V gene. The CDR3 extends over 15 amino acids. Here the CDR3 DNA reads TGTGCCATCAGTGAGGGACTAGCGGGAGACGAGACCCAGTACTTC. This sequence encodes CAISEGLAGDETQYF.

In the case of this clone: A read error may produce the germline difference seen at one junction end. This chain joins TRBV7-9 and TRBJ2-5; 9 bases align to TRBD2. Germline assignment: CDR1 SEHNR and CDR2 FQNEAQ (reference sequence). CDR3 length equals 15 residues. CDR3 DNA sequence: TGTTCCAGCAGCTTACCGACTAGCGGAGGAGAGACCCAGTACTTC. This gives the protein CSSSLPTSGGETQYF.

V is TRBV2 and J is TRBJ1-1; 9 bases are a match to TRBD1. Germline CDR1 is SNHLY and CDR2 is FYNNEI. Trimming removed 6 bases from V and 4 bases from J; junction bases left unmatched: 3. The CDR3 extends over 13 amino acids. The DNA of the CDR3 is TGTGCCAGCAGGGGGACAGGGCTCACTGAAGCTTTCTTT. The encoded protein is CASRGTGLTEAFF.

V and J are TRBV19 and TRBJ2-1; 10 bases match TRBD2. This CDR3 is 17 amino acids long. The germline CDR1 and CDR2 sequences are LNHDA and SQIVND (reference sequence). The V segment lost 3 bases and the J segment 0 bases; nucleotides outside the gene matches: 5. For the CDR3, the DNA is TGTGCCAGTAGTATCTTCGCTAGCGGGAGCTCCTACAATGAGCAGTTCTTC. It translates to CASSIFASGSSYNEQFF.

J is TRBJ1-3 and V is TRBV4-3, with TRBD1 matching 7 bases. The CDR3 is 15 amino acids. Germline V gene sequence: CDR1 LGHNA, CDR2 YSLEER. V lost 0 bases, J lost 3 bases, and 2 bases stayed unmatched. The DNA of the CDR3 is TGCGCCAGCAGCCAAGACGGGACAGTTGGAAACACCATATATTTT. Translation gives CASSQDGTVGNTIYF.

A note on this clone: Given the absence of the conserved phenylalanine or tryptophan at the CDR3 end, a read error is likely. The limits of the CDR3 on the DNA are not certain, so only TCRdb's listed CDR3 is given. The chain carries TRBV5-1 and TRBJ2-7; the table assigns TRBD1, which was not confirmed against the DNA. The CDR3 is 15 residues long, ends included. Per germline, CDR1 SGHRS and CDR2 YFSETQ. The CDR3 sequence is CAGETTAELRTGSGG.

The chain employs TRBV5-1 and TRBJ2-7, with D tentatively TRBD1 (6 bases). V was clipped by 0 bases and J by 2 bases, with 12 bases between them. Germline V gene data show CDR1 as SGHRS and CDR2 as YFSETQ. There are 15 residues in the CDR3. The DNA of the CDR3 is TGCGCCAGCAGCTTGGCTCCAGGGGCGGCCTACGAGCAGTACTTC. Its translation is CASSLAPGAAYEQYF.